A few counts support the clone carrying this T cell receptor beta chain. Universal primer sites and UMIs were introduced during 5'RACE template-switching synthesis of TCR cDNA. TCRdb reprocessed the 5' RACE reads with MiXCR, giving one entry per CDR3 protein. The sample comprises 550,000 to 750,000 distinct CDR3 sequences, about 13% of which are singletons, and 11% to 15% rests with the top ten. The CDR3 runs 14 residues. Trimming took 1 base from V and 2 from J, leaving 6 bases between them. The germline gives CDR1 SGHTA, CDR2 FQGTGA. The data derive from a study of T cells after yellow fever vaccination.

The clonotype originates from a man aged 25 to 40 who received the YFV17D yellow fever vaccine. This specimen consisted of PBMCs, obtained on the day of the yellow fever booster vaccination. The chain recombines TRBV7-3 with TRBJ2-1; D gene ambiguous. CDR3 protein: CASSLRSTYNEQFF. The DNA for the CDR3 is TGTGCCAGCAGCTTAAGATCCACCTACAATGAGCAGTTCTTC.